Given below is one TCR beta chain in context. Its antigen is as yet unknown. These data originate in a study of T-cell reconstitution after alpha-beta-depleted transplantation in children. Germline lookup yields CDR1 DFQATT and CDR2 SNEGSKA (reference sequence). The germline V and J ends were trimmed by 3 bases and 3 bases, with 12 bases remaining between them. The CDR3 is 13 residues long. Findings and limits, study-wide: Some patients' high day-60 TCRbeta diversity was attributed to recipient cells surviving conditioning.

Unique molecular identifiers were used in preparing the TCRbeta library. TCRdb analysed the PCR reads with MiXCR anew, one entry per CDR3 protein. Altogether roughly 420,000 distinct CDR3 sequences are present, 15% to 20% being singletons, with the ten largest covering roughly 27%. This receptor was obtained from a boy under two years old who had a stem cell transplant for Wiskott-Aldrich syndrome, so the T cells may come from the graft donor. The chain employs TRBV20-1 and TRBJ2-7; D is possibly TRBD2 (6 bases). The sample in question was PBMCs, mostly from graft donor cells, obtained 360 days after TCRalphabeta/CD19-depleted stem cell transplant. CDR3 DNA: TGCAGTGCTAGCACAAGGGGAGGCTACGAGCAGTACTTC. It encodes CSASTRGGYEQYF.